These 24 T cell receptor beta chains originate from one sample sequenced in a study of cytomegalovirus exposure and HLA in healthy donors. With 60 Vbeta and 13 Jbeta primers, the PCR was carried out. Clones were read by immunoSEQ multiplex PCR, and TCRdb kept only the in-frame ones, dropping some. The repertoire has some 97,000 clones, more than 65% of them found once; the top ten carry more than 3%. Material: PBMCs. The origin of the receptors is a woman between 45 and 65 years old in good health and CMV-seropositive.

This clone came up a few times. The chain carries TRBV27 and TRBJ2-3, with 12 positions matching TRBD2. Per the germline V gene, CDR1 is MNHEY and CDR2 is SMNVEV (reference sequence). There are 16 residues in the CDR3. V shed 8 bases and J 4 bases; nucleotides not matched to a gene: 10. CDR3 in DNA: TGTGCCAGCTGGGCTAGCGGGGGGGCCCCCCCAGATACGCAGTATTTT. Its protein is CASWASGGAPPDTQYF.

The chain recombines TRBV5-1 with TRBJ2-5; possible D gene TRBD2, 6 bases. Germline CDR1 SGHRS, CDR2 YFSETQ. CDR3 length equals 14 residues. V lost 6 bases, J lost 0 bases, and 12 bases lay in between. The CDR3 region is CASNGGANQETQYF. The CDR3 coding sequence is TGCGCCAGCAATGGAGGGGCGAACCAAGAGACCCAGTACTTC.

This rearrangement joins TRBV29-1 to TRBJ1-1; D possibly corresponds to TRBD1 (5 bases). The germline V gene encodes CDR1 SQVTM and CDR2 ANQGSEA. The length of the CDR3 is 15 residues. Trimming took off 3 bases at V and 0 bases at J, with 14 bases between the two ends. The CDR3 loop is CSVDHKQVMNTEAFF. DNA of the CDR3: TGCAGCGTTGATCATAAACAGGTCATGAACACTGAAGCTTTCTTT. Filled out from reference TRBV29-1 and TRBJ1-1, the complete variable domain reads SAVISQKPSRDICQRGTSLTIQCQVDSQVTMMFWYRQQPGQSLTLIATANQGSEATYESGFVIDKFPISRPNLTFSTLTVSNMSPEDSSIYLCSVDHKQVMNTEAFFGQGTRLTVV.

The chain uses TRBV14 and TRBJ2-3; D is perhaps TRBD2 (5 bases). Germline assignment: CDR1 SGHDN and CDR2 FVKESK. This CDR3 contains 14 residues. V was shortened by 4 bases and J by 2 bases, with 10 bases between the two germline ends. The CDR3 loop reads CASSRERYTDTQYF. CDR3 DNA: TGTGCCAGCAGCCGGGAGCGGTACACAGATACGCAGTATTTT.

CDR3 in amino acids: CASSRDSGPLREQYF. CDR3 DNA sequence: TGTGCCAGCAGCCGGGACAGCGGCCCCCTACGGGAGCAGTACTTC. The J gene is TRBJ2-7, the V gene TRBV11-1; TRBD1 matches 7 bases. Germline V lookup: CDR1 SGHAT, CDR2 FQDESV (reference sequence). This CDR3 has 15 residues. V shed 5 bases and J 7 bases; nucleotides not matched to a gene: 14.

This clone has just a few counts. The V call is TRBV15, the J call TRBJ2-3; 8 nucleotides match TRBD2. CDR3 size: 16 residues. After removal of 1 base from V and 0 bases from J, the junction contained 3 bases not matched to a gene. Germline V CDR1 and CDR2: LNHNV, YYDKDF (reference sequence). CDR3 sequence (DNA): TGTGCCACCAGCAGAGGGGCTAGCGGGAGCACAGATACGCAGTATTTT. Protein sequence: CATSRGASGSTDTQYF.

The V and J genes are TRBV19 and TRBJ1-4, with 9 bases that match TRBD1. Losses at the gene ends were 5 bases for V and 6 bases for J; bases not matched to a gene: 4. Germline V lookup: CDR1 LNHDA, CDR2 SQIVND (reference sequence). The CDR3 runs to 14 residues. CDR3 amino acids: CASSLGQGHEKLFF. In DNA form, the CDR3 reads TGTGCCAGTAGTTTGGGACAGGGTCATGAAAAACTGTTTTTT.

A few counts support this clone. The chain uses TRBV5-6 and TRBJ1-6; 9 nucleotides match TRBD1. Germline loops: CDR1 SGHDT, CDR2 YYEEEE. The CDR3 runs to 17 residues. The J segment lost 0 bases and the V segment lost 4 bases, leaving 5 bases of the junction unmatched. Written as DNA, the CDR3 is TGTGCCAGCAGCCACGACAGGGGGAGCTCCTATAATTCACCCCTCCACTTT. The encoded protein is CASSHDRGSSYNSPLHF.

V and J are TRBV7-9 and TRBJ1-5; 9 bases match TRBD1. From germline, CDR1 is SEHNR and CDR2 FQNEAQ (reference sequence). V was pared by 3 bases and J by 1 base, with 10 bases of the junction left unmatched. This CDR3 has 18 residues. DNA for the CDR3: TGTGCCAGCAGCTTGGGACAGGGCCTCCCAACAAGCAATCAGCCCCAGCATTTT. The encoded protein is CASSLGQGLPTSNQPQHF. The full variable domain, its missing parts supplied by reference TRBV7-9 and TRBJ1-5, is DTGVSQNPRHKITKRGQNVTFRCDPISEHNRLYWYRQTLGQGPEFLTYFQNEAQLEKSRLLSDRFSAERPKGSFSTLEIQRTEQGDSAMYLCASSLGQGLPTSNQPQHFGDGTRLSIL.

This clone has only one observation. The chain carries TRBV19 and TRBJ2-7; TRBD1 aligns across 11 bases. V trimming: 6 bases; J trimming: 3 bases; junction bases outside the gene matches: 4. The CDR3 is 14 residues long. Germline CDR1 and CDR2: LNHDA and SQIVND (reference sequence). The CDR3 nucleotides read TGTGCCAGTAGAACCGGGACAGGGGGCTACGAGCAGTACTTC. As protein: CASRTGTGGYEQYF.

The rearrangement links TRBV5-1 to TRBJ2-7, with D uncertain. Trimming took 2 bases from V and 4 from J, leaving 7 bases between them. The CDR3 spans 12 residues. Germline V gene lookup returns CDR1 SGHRS and CDR2 YFSETQ. This CDR3 is CASSFVGYEQYF. The DNA for the CDR3 is TGCGCCAGCAGCTTCGTCGGGTACGAGCAGTACTTC.

The rearrangement uses TRBV5-1 and TRBJ2-5, with 12 positions matching TRBD2. The tail of the sequence fits TRBJ2-7 better, so the J call may be wrong. CDR1 is SGHRS and CDR2 is YFSETQ in the germline V gene. The CDR3 covers 16 residues. The chain's CDR3 is CASSLPPSGREDEQYF. In DNA, the CDR3 is TGCGCCAGCAGCTTGCCCCCTAGCGGGAGGGAAGACGAGCAGTACTTC.

The chain recombines TRBV27 with TRBJ2-7; D might be TRBD1 (6 bases). V was shortened by 0 bases and J by 7 bases, with 13 bases between the two germline ends. Germline V CDR1 and CDR2: MNHEY, SMNVEV (reference sequence). CDR3 length: 14 residues. Here the CDR3 DNA reads TGTGCCAGCAGTTTATCCGGAACAGGGCGGGAGCAGTACTTC. Translating it yields CASSLSGTGREQYF.

V gene TRBV19 combines with J gene TRBJ1-6; D is possibly TRBD1 (6 bases). The CDR3 has 14 amino acids. V lost 6 bases and J 7 bases, leaving 13 bases between the germline ends. Germline CDR1 and CDR2: LNHDA and SQIVND (reference sequence). CDR3 sequence: CASSGQTWNSPLHF. The DNA of the CDR3 is TGTGCCAGTAGCGGACAGACTTGGAATTCACCCCTCCACTTT. Combining the CDR3 with reference TRBV19 and TRBJ1-6 gives the whole variable domain DGGITQSPKYLFRKEGQNVTLSCEQNLNHDAMYWYRQDPGQGLRLIYYSQIVNDFQKGDIAEGYSVSREKKESFPLTVTSAQKNPTAFYLCASSGQTWNSPLHFGNGTRLTVT.

The chain has TRBV23-1 and TRBJ2-7; tentative D call: TRBD1 (5 bases). TRBV23-1 is labeled an ORF, and its function is uncertain. This CDR3 is built from 14 residues. V was trimmed by 3 bases and J by 0 bases, leaving 9 bases between them. The CDR3 region is CASSHIGDSYEQYF. As DNA, the CDR3 is TGCGCCAGCAGTCATATAGGGGACTCCTACGAGCAGTACTTC.

This clone was observed a single time. This sequence joins TRBV6-5 and TRBJ2-5; 9 bases fit TRBD1. Germline V lookup: CDR1 MNHEY, CDR2 SVGAGI. Unmatched junction bases numbered 7, after V lost 4 bases and J lost 1 base. CDR3 length: 16 amino acids. The CDR3, as DNA: TGTGCCAGCAGTTCCCCGGGACAGGGCGCCCAAGAGACCCAGTACTTC. Residues: CASSSPGQGAQETQYF.

The chain links TRBV21-1 to TRBJ2-1; whether TRBD2, the table's D call, matches the DNA was not checked. TRBV21-1 is given as a pseudogene. CDR3 length equals 16 residues. This chain's CDR3 is CASSKGASGPSNEQFF. The CDR3, as DNA: TGTGCCAGCAGCAAGGGGGCTAGCGGACCCTCGAATGAGCAGTTCTTC.

The CDR3 region is CASSRDSFPYGYTF. The CDR3 DNA reads as TGTGCCAGCAGTCGAGACAGCTTTCCCTATGGCTACACCTTC. This chain joins TRBV27 and TRBJ1-2; D possibly corresponds to TRBD1 (5 bases). The CDR3 runs to 14 residues. Germline V CDR1 and CDR2: MNHEY, SMNVEV (reference sequence). The V end was cut by 5 bases, the J end by 4 bases, with 14 bases between.

The chain combines TRBV10-3 with TRBJ2-7, with 7 bases lining up with TRBD1. The germline gives CDR1 ENHRY, CDR2 SYGVKD. V shed 6 bases, J shed 0 bases, and the junction held 8 bases outside the gene matches. The CDR3 loop spans 15 amino acids. The DNA of the CDR3 is TGTGCCATCAGGGCAACAGGGGTCATCTCCTACGAGCAGTACTTC. Encoded protein: CAIRATGVISYEQYF.

This clone turned up a few times. J is TRBJ1-2 and V is TRBV13; D is perhaps TRBD1 (5 bases). Germline V gives CDR1 PRHDT, CDR2 FYEKMQ (reference sequence). V was pared by 3 bases and J by 6 bases, with 8 bases between. The CDR3 length is 12 residues. The CDR3 loop is CASSFGAHGYTF. The CDR3 bases are TGTGCCAGCAGCTTTGGGGCTCATGGCTACACCTTC.

This clone was found once. The rearrangement uses TRBV6-1 and TRBJ1-1; TRBD1 is a possible D gene (5 bases). The CDR3 loop spans 14 amino acids. Germline CDR1 and CDR2: MNHNS and SASEGT. Trimming pared 4 bases from V and 0 bases from J, leaving 9 bases between. The CDR3 nucleotides read TGTGCCAGCAGTGCGGGGGTCCTGAACACTGAAGCTTTCTTT. Translation: CASSAGVLNTEAFF.

The V and J genes are TRBV7-9 and TRBJ1-2, with 9 bases identical to TRBD1. Germline-derived CDR1 and CDR2 are SEHNR and FQNEAQ (reference sequence). The CDR3 length is 16 residues. The ends lost 5 bases at V and 6 bases at J; junction bases unmatched: 13. Here the CDR3 DNA reads TGTGCCAGCAGCCATATGCCGGGACAGGGAACCCATGGCTACACCTTC. Protein product: CASSHMPGQGTHGYTF.

The V and J genes are TRBV13 and TRBJ2-5; TRBD2 agrees at 13 bases. V was clipped by 5 bases and J by 0 bases; unmatched bases: 0. The CDR3 runs to 15 residues. CDR1 and CDR2 (germline): PRHDT, FYEKMQ (reference sequence). CDR3: CASSGLAGDQETQYF. DNA of the CDR3: TGTGCCAGCAGCGGACTAGCGGGAGACCAAGAGACCCAGTACTTC.

The rearrangement joins TRBV27 to TRBJ2-7; 8 nucleotides line up with TRBD1. V gave up 6 bases and J gave up 1 base; unmatched junction bases: 5. CDR3 length equals 14 residues. Germline V gives CDR1 MNHEY, CDR2 SMNVEV (reference sequence). CDR3 loop: CASSGTGSSYEQYF. The CDR3 DNA sequence: TGTGCCAGCAGCGGGACAGGCTCTTCCTACGAGCAGTACTTC.